These 16 T cell receptor beta chains originate from one sample sequenced in a study of Graves' ophthalmopathy and Graves' hyperthyroidism. Beta-chain TCR CDR3 regions were amplified from RNA transcripts. Investigators did first-round RT-PCR with HTBI primers, then second-round multiplex PCR. TCRdb analysed the multiplex PCR reads with MiXCR anew, one entry per CDR3 protein. Counted here are over a million distinct CDR3 sequences, less than 45% occurring once; the ten biggest clones make up 8.5% to 14%. Input material: peripheral blood or thyroid tissue (not recorded which). The source of these receptors is an adult man with Graves' hyperthyroidism.

This clonotype was seen a few times. The V and J genes are TRBV6-2 or TRBV6-3 and TRBJ1-2, with a possible D match to TRBD1 (5 bases). Germline-derived CDR1 and CDR2 are MNHEY and SVGEGT. This CDR3 has 13 residues. Trimming pared 8 bases from V and 8 bases from J, leaving 18 bases between. In DNA form, the CDR3 reads TGTGCCAGCCGACCGGTGGGGGGAATCGGCTACACCTTC. Protein product: CASRPVGGIGYTF.

This clonotype is a singleton in its sample. The chain carries TRBV15 and TRBJ2-7; D is possibly TRBD2 (5 bases). Trimming took off 1 base at V and 2 bases at J, with 6 bases between the two ends. CDR1 and CDR2 from the germline V gene are LNHNV and YYDKDF (reference sequence). This CDR3 is 13 amino acids long. The DNA of the CDR3 is TGTGCCACCAGCAGAGCCGGGACCTACGAGCAGTACTTC. This gives the protein CATSRAGTYEQYF.

This clonotype was observed many times. The chain links TRBV7-2 to TRBJ1-6; 10 bases map to TRBD1. The junction had 9 bases not matched to a gene; V was cut back by 5 bases and J by 8 bases. The CDR3 has 16 amino acids. Germline values: CDR1 SGHTA, CDR2 FQGNSA. CDR3 nucleotides: TGTGCCAGCAGCCAGCGGACCGGGACAGGGGATTCACCCCTCCACTTT. This sequence encodes CASSQRTGTGDSPLHF.

This clonotype was seen a handful of times. A read error may account for a junction end that differs from germline. The V call is TRBV5-1, the J call TRBJ2-6; D may be TRBD1 (6 bases). This CDR3 has 14 amino acids. Per the germline V gene, CDR1 is SGHRS and CDR2 is YFSETQ. CDR3 sequence: CASSFGQGANVLTF. The CDR3 DNA follows: TGTGCCAGCAGTTTCGGACAGGGGGCCAACGTCCTGACTTTC.

This clonotype was picked up many times. The V and J genes are TRBV10-3 and TRBJ1-5; 7 bases agree with TRBD1. CDR3 length equals 16 residues. With 0 bases clipped from V and 7 bases from J, the junction kept 9 bases outside the gene matches. Germline V gene lookup returns CDR1 ENHRY and CDR2 SYGVKD. The CDR3 DNA follows: TGTGCCATCAGTGAGTCGATCTCAGGGGGACGACAGCCCCAGCATTTT. Its protein product is CAISESISGGRQPQHF.

This clonotype was found a few times. The chain carries TRBV5-1 and TRBJ1-4; TRBD1 agrees at 8 bases. The V gene end was trimmed by 1 base and the J gene end by 5 bases; junction bases not matched to a gene: 7. The CDR3 loop spans 16 amino acids. Per germline, CDR1 SGHRS and CDR2 YFSETQ. The CDR3 nucleotides read TGCGCCAGCAGCTTGTCCGGACAGGGAGTGAATGAAAAACTGTTTTTT. Its protein product is CASSLSGQGVNEKLFF.

This clonotype came up a few times. J is TRBJ1-2 and V is TRBV5-1; 8 bases match TRBD1. CDR1 is SGHRS, CDR2 YFSETQ, per germline. J was trimmed by 6 bases and V by 10 bases; bases with no gene match: 23. The CDR3 is 17 residues long. The CDR3 bases are TGCGCCTCCAGCCCGGGGACAGGCGGACGGGGAGTCAATGGCTACACCTTC. Protein sequence: CASSPGTGGRGVNGYTF.

In this sample, this clonotype turned up a few times. V usage is TRBV5-1 and J usage is TRBJ2-4; D remains ambiguous. Trimming took off 0 bases at V and 4 bases at J, with 17 bases between the two ends. Germline V CDR1 and CDR2: SGHRS, YFSETQ. The CDR3 has 17 amino acids. CDR3 residues: CASSLEGGSHKKNIQYF. DNA of the CDR3: TGCGCCAGCAGCTTGGAAGGTGGCAGCCATAAGAAAAACATTCAGTACTTC.

This clonotype was recorded a few times. Germline is not matched at one junction end, which may reflect a read error. This sequence joins TRBV4-1 and TRBJ1-1, with unresolved D. The length of the CDR3 is 11 residues. Looked up from germline, CDR1 is MGHRA and CDR2 is YSYEKL. As DNA, the CDR3 is TGCGCCAGCAGCCAGAACTCTGAAGCTTTCTTT. Its translation: CASSQNSEAFF.

As concerns this clonotype: Lacking the conserved final phenylalanine or tryptophan, this CDR3 likely reflects a read error. The DNA is left out, because the CDR3 cannot be placed on it with certainty; the CDR3 is given as TCRdb lists it. This chain joins TRBV7-8 and TRBJ1-1; the tabulated D call, TRBD1, remains unverified against the DNA. Germline V gene data show CDR1 as SGHVS and CDR2 as FQNEAQ. The CDR3 length equals 10 residues, ends included. This CDR3 reads CASSLARPTG.

Ten or more counts support this clonotype. The V gene is TRBV20-1, the J gene TRBJ2-7, with D unclear. Trimming cost V 2 bases and J 2 bases, with 7 bases left between them. The CDR3 runs to 12 residues. Germline V gene data show CDR1 as DFQATT and CDR2 as SNEGSKA (reference sequence). The DNA of the CDR3 is TGCAGTGCTAGACTAGGCCCCTACGAGCAGTACTTC. Translated, it gives CSARLGPYEQYF.

The gene calls are TRBV6-5 and TRBJ2-7; 9 positions match TRBD1. The CDR3 length is 19 residues. V trimming: 7 bases; J trimming: 0 bases; junction bases outside the gene matches: 19. CDR1 is MNHEY and CDR2 is SVGAGI in the germline V gene. The CDR3 spells CASTYRGTGTAIGSYEQYF. CDR3 in DNA: TGTGCCAGCACCTATCGGGGGACAGGGACTGCCATTGGCTCCTACGAGCAGTACTTC.

This clonotype was counted between two and nine times. The J gene is TRBJ2-5, the V gene TRBV7-9; TRBD2 matches 10 bases. V dropped 8 bases and J dropped 2; count of bases not matched to a gene: 2. The CDR3 sequence is 13 residues long. Germline V gene lookup returns CDR1 SEHNR and CDR2 FQNEAQ (reference sequence). CDR3 coding DNA: TGTGCCAGCTCTAGCGGGAGACAAGAGACCCAGTACTTC. As protein: CASSSGRQETQYF.

This clonotype was found many times. The chain uses TRBV13 and TRBJ2-7; weak D call: TRBD1 (5 bases). Germline assignment: CDR1 PRHDT and CDR2 FYEKMQ (reference sequence). Trimming pared 3 bases from V and 0 bases from J, leaving 9 bases between. The length of the CDR3 is 14 residues. Here the CDR3 DNA reads TGTGCCAGCAGCTTGGACAAGACCTCCTACGAGCAGTACTTC. Amino acids: CASSLDKTSYEQYF. Full variable domain (outside the CDR3, taken from reference TRBV13 and TRBJ2-7): AAGVIQSPRHLIKEKRETATLKCYPIPRHDTVYWYQQGPGQDPQFLISFYEKMQSDKGSIPDRFSAQQFSDYHSELNMSSLELGDSALYFCASSLDKTSYEQYFGPGTRLTVT.

The V gene is TRBV5-1, the J gene TRBJ2-5; 9 nucleotides line up with TRBD2. The V gene end was trimmed by 4 bases and the J gene end by 4 bases; junction bases not matched to a gene: 14. Germline values: CDR1 SGHRS, CDR2 YFSETQ. The CDR3 runs to 17 residues. The CDR3 DNA reads as TGCGCCAGCAGCCCGAGACTAGCGGAAGTGGGTGGAGAGACCCAGTACTTC. Translating gives CASSPRLAEVGGETQYF.

The chain carries TRBV27 and TRBJ1-2, with a weak D call TRBD1 (5 bases). CDR3 size: 12 residues. Looked up from germline, CDR1 is MNHEY and CDR2 is SMNVEV (reference sequence). Trimming took off 8 bases at V and 4 bases at J, with 11 bases between the two ends. CDR3 region: CASGMTAYGYTF. The CDR3 DNA is TGTGCCAGCGGCATGACAGCCTATGGCTACACCTTC.